These 12 T cell receptor beta chains were sequenced from one sample in a study of CD8+ T cells in alopecia areata. Cutaneous lymph nodes were pooled and cells sorted by CD4, CD8alpha, NKG2D, NKG2ACE and more. Reverse transcription of extracted RNA yielded cDNA, which provided the sequencing template. This table comes from immunoSEQ multiplex PCR, and its TCRdb copy is limited to in-frame clones, with some not included. There are under 350,000 clones in the sample, none observed a single time. Input material: CD4+ T cells sorted from a lymph node. Source of these receptors: a C3H/HeJ mouse with alopecia areata. The MHC haplotype of this mouse line is H2-k.

A note on this clone: Mouse gene names and germline throughout. The sequence runs out 4 residues before the end of the CDR3; the remainder is reconstructed from the germline J gene. The V and J genes are TRBV19 and TRBJ2-3; 7 nucleotides align to TRBD2. The CDR3 totals 14 residues. Trimming cost V 5 bases and J 3 bases; bases outside gene matches: 6. Per germline, CDR1 FNHDT and CDR2 SITEND (reference sequence). CDR3: CASSPGGKAETLYF. CDR3 DNA, as far as it was read: TGTGCCAGCAGCCCGGGGGGGAAGGCAGAA.

A word on this clone: Germline and genes: mouse. The CDR3 extends 4 residues past the end of the read, so its final part is completed from the germline J gene. This chain uses TRBV24 with TRBJ1-2; maybe TRBD1 (5 bases). The CDR3 loop spans 15 amino acids. CDR1 and CDR2 (germline): KGHTA, FRNEEI. V lost 2 bases and J lost 2, with 12 bases in between. The CDR3 sequence: CASSLGREGNSDYTF. CDR3 bases read: TGTGCCAGCAGTCTGGGCAGGGAGGGTAACTCC.

About this clone: Gene names denote mouse genes. With the read ending 4 residues before the CDR3 end, the germline J gene is used to fill in that end. The V gene is TRBV13-3, the J gene TRBJ2-5, with TRBD1 identical over 8 bases. This CDR3 is 14 amino acids long. Germline CDR1 is NNHDY and CDR2 is SYVADS. CDR3 in amino acids: CASSLQGVKDTQYF. The part of the CDR3 DNA that was read is TGTGCCAGCAGTCTACAGGGGGTCAAAGAC.

This clone was counted between two and nine times. Mouse germline and gene names are used. The read gets to within 4 residues of the CDR3 end, and the germline J gene fills in the rest. The chain links TRBV13-3 to TRBJ2-3; the match to TRBD2 covers 10 bases. The CDR3 length is 16 residues. CDR1 is NNHDY, CDR2 SYVADS, per germline. Trimming cost V 0 bases and J 3 bases; bases outside gene matches: 4. The CDR3 sequence is CASSDAGGALAETLYF. The CDR3 bases that were read are TGTGCCAGCAGTGATGCTGGGGGGGCGCTGGCAGAA.

In the case of this clone: Genes here carry mouse names. This chain's CDR3 is CASSPGQINTGQLYF. The sequenced part of the CDR3 DNA is TGTGCTAGCAGTCCGGGACAGATAAACACCGGG. V is TRBV29 and J is TRBJ2-2, with 7 positions matching TRBD1. The CDR3 end lies 4 residues beyond the end of the read and is filled in from the germline J gene. CDR1 and CDR2 (germline): MSHET, SYDVDS. This CDR3 region has 15 residues. V shed 5 bases, J shed 1 base, and the junction held 4 bases outside the gene matches.

This clone showed up many times. Genes and germline are mouse. Other DNA sequences from this sample encode an identical CDR3 as well. CDR3 sequence: CASKDWGYEQYF. Incomplete CDR3 DNA: TGTGCCAGCAAGGACTGGGGCTAT. The V and J genes are TRBV19 and TRBJ2-7; TRBD2 agrees at 9 bases. The observed sequence ends 4 residues before the CDR3 terminus, with the missing tail filled in from the germline J gene. There are 12 residues in the CDR3. Trimming at V came to 6 bases and at J to 3 bases, leaving 1 base not matched to a gene. CDR1 is FNHDT, CDR2 SITEND, per germline (reference sequence).

There are a few counts of this clone. Genes here carry mouse names. The read halts 4 residues ahead of the CDR3 end, with the missing end drawn from the germline J gene. The genes are TRBV31 and TRBJ2-4; no reliable D call. V was shortened by 0 bases and J by 0 bases, with 7 bases between the two germline ends. The CDR3 consists of 14 residues. Per the germline V gene, CDR1 is GKSSPN and CDR2 is SITVG. The CDR3 loop reads CAWSLQPSQNTLYF. CDR3 DNA, as far as it was read: TGTGCCTGGAGTCTACAGCCTAGTCAAAAC.

At least ten counts were recorded for this clone. Genes and germline are mouse. The read finishes 4 residues shy of the CDR3 end, and the germline J gene is used to complete it. Other DNA sequences of this sample code for an identical CDR3. V gene TRBV13-1 combines with J gene TRBJ1-2; 7 bases are shared with TRBD1. CDR3 length equals 14 residues. The V gene's germline CDR1 is NSHNY and CDR2 SYGAGN. V lost 1 base, J lost 0 bases, and 0 bases stayed unmatched. The sequenced CDR3 bases are TGTGCCAGCAGTGATCAGGGGGCAAACTCC. Protein product: CASSDQGANS. The whole CDR3 is CASSDQGANSDYTF.

This clone was detected only a few times. Each gene name is a mouse one. The read finishes 4 residues shy of the CDR3 end, and the germline J gene is used to complete it. The rearrangement links TRBV4 to TRBJ2-5; weak D call: TRBD1 (6 bases). Per germline, CDR1 LGHDT and CDR2 YNNKQL (reference sequence). The CDR3 runs to 13 residues. Trimming removed 4 bases from V and 3 bases from J, with 8 bases in between. Incomplete CDR3 DNA: TGTGCCAGCAGCTTGGGACATCAAGAC. Its translation is CASSLGHQD. The full CDR3 sequence reads CASSLGHQDTQYF. The full variable domain, its missing parts supplied by reference TRBV4 and TRBJ2-5, is ETAVFQTPNYHVTQVGNEVSFNCKQTLGHDTMYWYKQDSKKLLKIMFSYNNKQLIVNETVPRRFSPQSSDKAHLNLRIKSVEPEDSAVYLCASSLGHQDTQYFGPGTRLLVL.

On this clone: These gene names are mouse names. Coverage ceases 4 residues before the CDR3 finishes, and the germline J gene fills in the end. The same CDR3 can be traced to other DNA sequences in this sample. The rearrangement links TRBV1 to TRBJ2-5; 7 nucleotides align to TRBD1. J gave up 3 bases and V 4 bases, and 4 bases lay outside the gene matches. This CDR3 is 14 amino acids long. The germline V gene encodes CDR1 NSQYPW and CDR2 LRSPGD (reference sequence). The DNA read from the CDR3 is TGCACCTGCAGTGGAAGACAGGGACAAGAC. This sequence encodes CTCSGRQGQD. The whole CDR3 region reads CTCSGRQGQDTQYF.

In regard to this clone: Here the gene names and germline are mouse. The read gets to within 3 residues of the CDR3 end, and the germline J gene fills in the rest. V gene TRBV31 combines with J gene TRBJ1-6; TRBD1 might be the D (6 bases). Being an ORF, TRBJ1-6 has a function that is uncertain. The CDR3 contains 11 residues. Trimming stripped 5 bases from V and 7 bases from J, with 6 bases between. CDR1 and CDR2 from the germline V gene are GKSSPN and SITVG. The sequenced part of the CDR3 DNA is TGTGCCTGGGACAGGAATTCGCCC. Encoded protein: CAWDRNSP. In full, the CDR3 reads CAWDRNSPLYF.

In its sample, this clone was seen many times. Gene names refer to mouse genes. The sequenced part of the CDR3 DNA is TGTGCTAGCAGTAGAGAGACAGGGACAAACACCGGG. Amino acid sequence: CASSRETGTNTG. Given in full, the CDR3 is CASSRETGTNTGQLYF. This rearrangement joins TRBV17 to TRBJ2-2; TRBD1 matches 7 bases. With the read ending 4 residues before the CDR3 end, the germline J gene is used to fill in that end. CDR3 length equals 16 residues. V lost 0 bases and J lost 0; bases outside the gene matches: 1. Germline CDR1 reads MNHDT; CDR2 reads YYDKIL.